The 23 T cell receptor beta chains below were found in one sample sequenced in a study of blood T cell repertoires in COVID-19. Generated by immunoSEQ multiplex PCR, the TCRdb table keeps only in-frame clones and is missing some. The table lists more than 200,000 clones, approximately 86% of them singletons, with about 1.5% in the top ten. The sample taken for sequencing was PBMCs or T cells enriched from blood (not recorded which). The origin of the receptors is a woman between 45 and 60 years old who had recovered from COVID-19.

CDR3 sequence: CASSYRDTQYF. The CDR3 DNA sequence: TGTGCCAGTAGTTACAGGGATACGCAGTATTTT. The chain is built from TRBV19 and TRBJ2-3; maybe TRBD1 (5 bases). This CDR3 comprises 11 residues. CDR1 is LNHDA and CDR2 is SQIVND in the germline V gene (reference sequence). V was clipped by 5 bases and J by 6 bases, with 6 bases between them.

V gene TRBV10-3 combines with J gene TRBJ1-1; TRBD1 might be the D (5 bases). Trimming took 0 bases from V and 5 from J, leaving 10 bases between them. Germline values: CDR1 ENHRY, CDR2 SYGVKD. This CDR3 has 14 amino acids. The CDR3 here is CAISESPGVTEAFF. The CDR3 DNA follows: TGTGCCATCAGTGAGTCGCCGGGGGTAACTGAAGCTTTCTTT.

This clone was found a few times. The chain joins TRBV6-1 to TRBJ1-6; TRBD1 matches at 9 bases. J gave up 4 bases and V 1 base, and 5 bases lay outside the gene matches. There are 17 residues in the CDR3. From germline, CDR1 is MNHNS and CDR2 SASEGT. CDR3 amino acids: CASSEVTGGTYNSPLHF. The CDR3 DNA reads as TGTGCCAGCAGTGAAGTGACAGGGGGAACATATAATTCACCCCTCCACTTT.

The genes are TRBV6-6 and TRBJ1-6; TRBD1 might be the D (5 bases). CDR3 length equals 14 residues. Trimming pared 7 bases from V and 9 bases from J, leaving 16 bases between. Germline values: CDR1 MNHNY, CDR2 SVGAGI (reference sequence). CDR3 bases: TGTGCCAGCACTCCCCGGGGGGACGGTTCACCCCTCCACTTT. This encodes CASTPRGDGSPLHF.

The chain employs TRBV19 and TRBJ2-7, with 9 bases fitting TRBD2. Germline CDR1 LNHDA, CDR2 SQIVND (reference sequence). V dropped 7 bases and J dropped 8; count of bases not matched to a gene: 15. The CDR3 is made up of 15 amino acids. The CDR3, as DNA: TGTGCCAGTACCCCCGGGATAGCGGGAGATTGGCAGCAGTACTTC. This sequence encodes CASTPGIAGDWQQYF.

The CDR3 sequence is CASSLGTSGTSTDTQYF. For the CDR3, the DNA is TGCGCCAGCAGCTTGGGGACTAGCGGGACCTCCACAGATACGCAGTATTTT. V and J are TRBV5-1 and TRBJ2-3; TRBD2 matches 12 bases. The CDR3 is made up of 17 amino acids. Germline V gene lookup returns CDR1 SGHRS and CDR2 YFSETQ. Trimming removed 0 bases from V and 2 bases from J; junction bases left unmatched: 4.

The chain recombines TRBV4-2 with TRBJ2-3; 11 bases line up with TRBD2. The CDR3 spans 17 residues. The junction had 10 bases not matched to a gene; V was cut back by 4 bases and J by 4 bases. From germline, CDR1 is LGHNA and CDR2 YNFKEQ. DNA for the CDR3: TGTGCCAGCAGCCTAACAGTAGCGGGAGGGCCGGCAGATACGCAGTATTTT. Amino acids: CASSLTVAGGPADTQYF.

This chain connects TRBV7-2 to TRBJ1-2; D gene unclear. Germline V lookup: CDR1 SGHTA, CDR2 FQGNSA. V was cut by 3 bases and J by 7 bases, with 12 bases left in between. This CDR3 comprises 13 residues. The CDR3 coding sequence is TGTGCCAGCAGCTTTAGGGAGGCGGGTGGCTACACCTTC. The encoded protein is CASSFREAGGYTF.

The chain links TRBV10-2 to TRBJ2-1, with 14 bases fitting TRBD2. Per germline, CDR1 WSHSY and CDR2 SAAADI. This CDR3 is 15 amino acids long. CDR3 region: CAVDKGLAGVNEQFF. The CDR3 coding sequence is TGCGCGGTCGACAAGGGACTAGCGGGAGTCAATGAGCAGTTCTTC.

The chain has TRBV5-1 and TRBJ2-2; no reliable D call. The V end lost 0 bases, the J end lost 1 base, and 10 bases lay between the germline ends. CDR3 length equals 16 residues. Germline CDR1 reads SGHRS; CDR2 reads YFSETQ. DNA for the CDR3: TGCGCCAGCAGCTTGGAGCAAAGGAGGAACACCGGGGAGCTGTTTTTT. Translation gives CASSLEQRRNTGELFF. Together with reference TRBV5-1 and TRBJ2-2, the CDR3 gives the full variable domain: KAGVTQTPRYLIKTRGQQVTLSCSPISGHRSVSWYQQTPGQGLQFLFEYFSETQRNKGNFPGRFSGRQFSNSRSEMNVSTLELGDSALYLCASSLEQRRNTGELFFGEGSRLTVL.

This clone occurred once. This chain links TRBV2 with TRBJ2-1; 8 nucleotides match TRBD1. J was trimmed by 0 bases and V by 6 bases; bases with no gene match: 13. The CDR3 extends over 18 amino acids. Germline V gene lookup returns CDR1 SNHLY and CDR2 FYNNEI. CDR3 residues: CASRPNRQGPSSYNEQFF. The CDR3 DNA reads as TGTGCCAGCAGGCCAAACAGACAGGGGCCCAGCTCCTACAATGAGCAGTTCTTC.

This clone was recorded once. The chain carries TRBV10-3 and TRBJ1-1; TRBD1 is a possible D gene (5 bases). This CDR3 contains 14 residues. V lost 3 bases, J lost 6 bases, and 14 bases lay in between. Germline lookup yields CDR1 ENHRY and CDR2 SYGVKD. CDR3 sequence (DNA): TGTGCCATCAGTGACCGACGGGGGATCCCTGAAGCTTTCTTT. Translating gives CAISDRRGIPEAFF.

The genes are TRBV5-1 and TRBJ1-4; TRBD1 aligns across 8 bases. Trimming at V came to 4 bases and at J to 3 bases, leaving 8 bases not matched to a gene. Looked up from germline, CDR1 is SGHRS and CDR2 is YFSETQ. CDR3 length: 16 residues. This CDR3 is CASSVRGTGSNEKLFF. The CDR3 region has the DNA TGCGCCAGCAGCGTCCGAGGGACAGGATCTAATGAAAAACTGTTTTTT.

The chain uses TRBV19 and TRBJ2-6; TRBD2 might be the D (5 bases). The ends were cut back, 3 bases at V and 0 bases at J, with 6 bases in the middle. CDR3 length: 15 amino acids. Per germline, CDR1 LNHDA and CDR2 SQIVND (reference sequence). In nucleotides, the CDR3 is TGTGCCAGTAGTATTGAGGGCTCTGGGGCCAACGTCCTGACTTTC. This gives the protein CASSIEGSGANVLTF.

This chain joins TRBV5-6 and TRBJ1-2; D is unclear. Germline V gives CDR1 SGHDT, CDR2 YYEEEE. V was cut by 1 base and J by 4 bases, with 11 bases left in between. The CDR3 length is 14 residues. The CDR3 is CASSLSGRIYGYTF. As DNA, the CDR3 is TGTGCCAGCAGCTTGTCGGGGAGAATCTATGGCTACACCTTC. Filled out from reference TRBV5-6 and TRBJ1-2, the complete variable domain reads DAGVTQSPTHLIKTRGQQVTLRCSPKSGHDTVSWYQQALGQGPQFIFQYYEEEERQRGNFPDRFSGHQFPNYSSELNVNALLLGDSALYLCASSLSGRIYGYTFGSGTRLTVV.

The chain couples TRBV5-4 to TRBJ2-5, with D tentatively TRBD2 (6 bases). The CDR3 totals 14 residues. Looked up from germline, CDR1 is SGHNT and CDR2 is YYREEE (reference sequence). The V gene lost 7 bases and the J gene lost 2 bases, with 15 bases spanning the gap. This CDR3 reads CASRLSRGQETQYF. The CDR3 DNA is TGTGCCAGCCGTCTGAGTCGGGGGCAAGAGACCCAGTACTTC.

This clone is labeled medium-sized. This sequence joins TRBV3-1 (or the pseudogene TRBV3-2) and TRBJ1-1; D gene ambiguous. The CDR3 is made up of 16 amino acids. Germline V lookup: CDR1 LGHDT, CDR2 YNNKEL (reference sequence). Trimming removed 0 bases at V and 0 bases at J, with 11 bases between. The CDR3 protein is CASSQDLLGMNTEAFF. The CDR3 DNA is TGTGCCAGCAGCCAAGATCTTCTGGGCATGAACACTGAAGCTTTCTTT.

A note on this clone: Mismatch with germline at one junction end may stem from a read error. The chain uses TRBV5-4 and TRBJ2-1; TRBD2 matches 8 bases. The CDR3 has 17 amino acids. The germline gives CDR1 SGHNT, CDR2 YYREEE (reference sequence). For the CDR3, the DNA is TGTGCCAGCAGCTTGAGATTAGCGGGACCCCTTTACAGTGAGCAGTTCTTC. This translates into CASSLRLAGPLYSEQFF. The complete variable domain, with remaining parts taken from reference TRBV5-4 and TRBJ2-1, reads ETGVTQSPTHLIKTRGQQVTLRCSSQSGHNTVSWYQQALGQGPQFIFQYYREEENGRGNFPPRFSGLQFPNYSSELNVNALELDDSALYLCASSLRLAGPLYSEQFFGPGTRLTVL.

This clone was detected only a few times. V gene TRBV10-3 combines with J gene TRBJ2-7, with TRBD2 as a possible D gene (5 bases). Germline values: CDR1 ENHRY, CDR2 SYGVKD. The V and J ends lost 4 bases and 5 bases respectively, with 15 bases between them. The CDR3 length is 14 residues. The CDR3 region has the DNA TGTGCCATCAGTGGAGGGTCCCAGCGTGACGAGCAGTACTTC. Amino acid sequence: CAISGGSQRDEQYF.

This rearrangement joins TRBV12-3 or TRBV12-4 to TRBJ1-3, with no clear D. CDR3 length: 13 amino acids. V was pared by 7 bases and J by 0 bases, with 7 bases between. CDR3 sequence reads: CASNQISGNTIYF. As DNA, the CDR3 is TGTGCCAGCAACCAGATCTCTGGAAACACCATATATTTT.

The chain employs TRBV7-2 and TRBJ2-5, with 8 bases that match TRBD2. V lost 5 bases, J lost 4 bases, and 9 bases stayed unmatched. CDR1 and CDR2 (germline): SGHTA, FQGNSA. CDR3 length: 15 residues. Written as DNA, the CDR3 is TGTGCCAGCAGCCTAAGCGGGAGACTATTAGAGACCCAGTACTTC. Amino acid sequence: CASSLSGRLLETQYF.

J is TRBJ2-3 and V is TRBV4-3; 10 bases match TRBD1. This CDR3 region has 16 residues. CDR1 and CDR2 from the germline V gene are LGHNA and YSLEER. J lost 2 bases, V lost 6 bases, and 8 bases had no gene match. The CDR3 sequence is CASSARDRGFTDTQYF. Here the CDR3 DNA reads TGCGCCAGCAGTGCCCGGGACAGGGGTTTCACAGATACGCAGTATTTT.

The V call is TRBV7-9, the J call TRBJ2-2, with D possibly TRBD1 on 5 matching bases. Deletions cut 0 bases from V and 4 bases from J, with 12 bases between. The length of the CDR3 is 16 residues. CDR1 SEHNR and CDR2 FQNEAQ come from the germline V gene (reference sequence). CDR3 loop: CASSLALQGFTGELFF. CDR3 DNA: TGTGCCAGCAGCTTAGCGCTTCAGGGTTTCACCGGGGAGCTGTTTTTT.